Presented here are 2 T cell receptor beta chains from one specimen sequenced in a study of persistence of HIV-infected CD4 T cells. These receptors have no known antigen. Stimulation used approximately 9.6 ug/mL lysate from CMV-infected fibroblasts. CD40L/CD69 double-negative CD45RO-high memory CD4+ T cells were collected. The libraries were made with immunoSEQ version 4 in survey mode. Assay: immunoSEQ multiplex PCR; the TCRdb copy retains only in-frame clones and omits some. The sample lists 25,000 to 30,000 clones, 78% occurring once. Specimen: CD4+ T cells sorted from PBMCs after approximately 20-hour stimulation, collected from a patient who received antiretroviral therapy. These receptor sequences come from an adult woman with HIV who was CMV-seropositive.

This clone was observed a single time. The V and J genes are TRBV6-1 and TRBJ2-4; D possibly matches TRBD1 or TRBD2 (5 bases each). CDR1 MNHNS and CDR2 SASEGT come from the germline V gene. With 3 bases removed from V and 2 bases from J, the gap between germline ends came to 14 bases. This CDR3 is 16 amino acids long. The CDR3 region has the DNA TGTGCCAGCAGTGAGGAGAGGGGCGGAACCAAAAACATTCAGTACTTC. Translating gives CASSEERGGTKNIQYF.

V is TRBV7-9 and J is TRBJ1-4, with unresolved D. In germline, CDR1 is SEHNR, CDR2 FQNEAQ (reference sequence). V was cut by 7 bases and J by 3 bases, with 15 bases left in between. The CDR3 length is 15 residues. CDR3 DNA sequence: TGTGCCAGCACCAAAAGCCCTGAGTCTAATGAAAAACTGTTTTTT. Translated, it gives CASTKSPESNEKLFF.